This T cell receptor (beta chain) comes out of a study of blood T cell repertoires in COVID-19. Turning to the study itself: Samples representing acute and convalescent COVID-19 were sourced from the United States, Italy and Spain. Nucleic acid was either cDNA or gDNA, and it came from T cells, B-cell-depleted T cells, or PBMCs.

The CDR3 spans 15 residues. Germline CDR1 reads MGHRA; CDR2 reads YSYEKL. V was pared by 1 base and J by 5 bases, with 6 bases of the junction left unmatched. The authors' processing: Amplification with reference gene primers provided the estimates of nucleated cell counts. The protocol was immunoSEQ multiplex PCR, while the TCRdb copy is restricted to in-frame clones and leaves out a portion. That table gives V, J and clone size, and the DNA gave D and trimming. The sample yields about 300,000 clones, around 83% seen once. The origin of this receptor is a woman between 45 and 60 years old with acute or convalescent COVID-19. The gene calls are TRBV4-1 and TRBJ2-5; 8 nucleotides agree with TRBD2. The sequenced sample was peripheral blood. CDR3 DNA sequence: TGCGCCAGCAGCCAAGGAGGCGGGGGGAGGGAGACCCAGTACTTC. Amino acid sequence: CASSQGGGGRETQYF.